This T cell receptor (beta chain) comes out of a study of shared clonotypes between healthy human individuals. This CDR3 comprises 12 residues. The germline V gene has CDR1 LGHNT and CDR2 FRNRAP. J gave up 9 bases and V 6 bases, and 5 bases lay outside the gene matches. Original analysis: Filtering differed for immunoSEQ, which gave only junction sequences without quality scores. Assay: immunoSEQ multiplex PCR; the TCRdb copy retains only in-frame clones and omits some. The V and J calls and clone size are taken from that table; D and trimming were inferred from the DNA. The sample has some 2 million clones; 95% are singletons. General study findings and limits: Sequencing of the sorted subsets was shown by rarefaction to be incomplete despite large depth.

Regarding this clone: Antigen: not known.

The chain combines TRBV12-5 with TRBJ1-2; 9 bases map to TRBD1. The receptor was derived from a man between 18 and 35 years old in good health. Sequencing used naive CD4+ T cells sorted from blood. As to subset: CD45RA+ positively selected. CDR3 bases: TGTGCTAGTGGACGCGGACAGGGGCGCTACACCTTC. The encoded protein is CASGRGQGRYTF. Variable domain in full (rest from reference TRBV12-5 and TRBJ1-2): DARVTQTPRHKVTEMGQEVTMRCQPILGHNTVFWYRQTMMQGLELLAYFRNRAPLDDSGMPKDRFSAEMPDATLATLKIQPSEPRDSAVYFCASGRGQGRYTFGSGTRLTVV.